This is a list of T cell receptor beta chains from one sample in a study of shared clonotypes between healthy human individuals. Profiled with immunoSEQ multiplex PCR; TCRdb holds only in-frame clones, not every one. The repertoire holds some 2.1 million clones, about 95% seen once, with 0.13% in the top ten. Sequenced material: naive CD4+ T cells sorted from blood. Receptor source: a man between 18 and 35 years old in good health. The CDR3 runs from the conserved cysteine through the conserved F or W. The D gene is left open where the match is weak. Clone size is given for some rows only: seen once, a few or many times, or a class if the clone is expanded.

D | J | size | V | DNA | CDR3
- | TRBJ1-2 | - | TRBV7-9 | TGTGCCAGCAGCCTAAGTACTAACTATGGCTACACCTTC | CASSLSTNYGYTF
TRBD2 | TRBJ2-2 | - | TRBV4-1 | TGCGCCAGCAGCCATGGAGGGAGGGGGAACACCGGGGAGCTGTTTTTT | CASSHGGRGNTGELFF
TRBD2 | TRBJ2-7 | - | TRBV7-2 | TGTGCCAGCAGCCCTTGGACTAGCGGGAGTTACGAGCAGTACTTC | CASSPWTSGSYEQYF
TRBD2 | TRBJ2-3 | - | TRBV5-1 | TGCGCCACTTCTGCGACTAGCGGAAACACAGATACGCAGTATTTT | CATSATSGNTDTQYF
- | TRBJ2-1 | - | TRBV19 | TGTGCCAGTACCCGAGACTTGGCTCGCTCCTACAATGAGCAGTTCTTC | CASTRDLARSYNEQFF
- | TRBJ2-2 | - | TRBV7-9 | TGTGCCAGCAGCTATACAGCGGAATTTGCCCCCGGGGAGCTGTTTTTT | CASSYTAEFAPGELFF
TRBD1 | TRBJ2-5 | - | TRBV10-1 | TGCGCCAGCAGTGACTATGGACAGGGAGAGACCCAGTACTTC | CASSDYGQGETQYF
- | TRBJ1-3 | - | TRBV11-2 | TGTGCCAGCAGCTTCTCCTCTGGAAACACCATATATTTT | CASSFSSGNTIYF
- | TRBJ1-1 | - | TRBV28 | TGTGCCAGCAGTCACCCGAGGGCGAACACTGAAGCTTTCTTT | CASSHPRANTEAFF
- | TRBJ2-2 | once | TRBV5-1 | TGCGCCAGCAGCGACGGGGGCACCGGGGAGCTGTTTTTT | CASSDGGTGELFF
TRBD1 | TRBJ1-5 | - | TRBV7-8 | TGTGCCAGCAGCCCCCGACAGGGGGGTGCTCAGCCCCAGCATTTT | CASSPRQGGAQPQHF
- | TRBJ1-1 | - | TRBV11-1 | TGTGCCAGCAGCTCCCCAATGGGATTCACAACCATTGGGGCTTTCTTT | CASSSPMGFTTIGAFF
- | TRBJ2-3 | - | TRBV10-2 | TGCGCCAGCAGTAGGAGCGGGAGCACAGATACGCAGTATTTT | CASSRSGSTDTQYF
- | TRBJ1-2 | few | TRBV5-1 | TGCGCCAGCAGCCCGAGGGACAACGTTGGCTACACCTTC | CASSPRDNVGYTF
- | TRBJ2-1 | - | TRBV25-1 | TGTGCCAGCAGTGTGCCCGTCAACAATGAGCAGTTCTTC | CASSVPVNNEQFF
TRBD1 | TRBJ1-2 | few | TRBV29-1 | TGCAGCACCCGGACAGGGGATGGCTACACCTTC | CSTRTGDGYTF
- | TRBJ1-2 | few | TRBV6-5 | TGTGCCAGCAAACGGGACACCGATGGCTACACCTTC | CASKRDTDGYTF
- | TRBJ1-1 | - | TRBV4-3 | TGCGCCAGCAGCAAAGGGGGGGCGAGTTGGAACACTGAAGCTTTCTTT | CASSKGGASWNTEAFF
- | TRBJ2-3 | - | TRBV19 | TGTGCCAGTAAACCCTCAATCCGTGATACGCAGTATTTT | CASKPSIRDTQYF
TRBD1 | TRBJ2-5 | few | TRBV7-8 | TGTGCCAGCAGCGCTGATCCACAGGGGCGAGAGACCCAGTACTTC | CASSADPQGRETQYF
TRBD2 | TRBJ2-7 | - | TRBV4-2 | TGTGCCAGCAGCCAAGAGGTAGCGGGGGGGTTTGAGCAGTACTTC | CASSQEVAGGFEQYF
TRBD1 | TRBJ2-5 | once | TRBV5-4 | TGTGCCAGCAGCCGAGGACAGGTCGGTAGGCTAGTAGTGGAGACCCAGTACTTC | CASSRGQVGRLVVETQYF
- | TRBJ1-1 | once | TRBV10-3 | TGTGCCATCAGCTTCTCGGACGCCCGGAACACTGAAGCTTTCTTT | CAISFSDARNTEAFF
- | TRBJ1-2 | - | TRBV7-2 | TGTGCCAGCAGCGAAGCTAACTATGGCTACACCTTC | CASSEANYGYTF
TRBD1 | TRBJ1-1 | - | TRBV19 | TGTGCCAGTAGTAACAGGGGCACTGAAGCTTTCTTT | CASSNRGTEAFF
- | TRBJ1-2 | - | TRBV28 | TGTGCCAGCAGTTCTTACTCCGGGATAGGCTATGGCTACACCTTC | CASSSYSGIGYGYTF
- | TRBJ2-3 | once | TRBV5-8 | TGTGCCAGCAGCTTGAACTCAGGGTTGGTAGATACGCAGTATTTT | CASSLNSGLVDTQYF
- | TRBJ2-1 | - | TRBV18 | TGTGCCAGCTCACCCCTGGCCGGGTCCTACAATGAGCAGTTCTTC | CASSPLAGSYNEQFF
- | TRBJ2-2 | - | TRBV18 | TGTGCCAGCTCACCAATACGGTCGAACACCGGGGAGCTGTTTTTT | CASSPIRSNTGELFF
- | TRBJ2-2 | - | TRBV5-4 | TGTGCCAGCAGCTTTACACGGGGCGGGGAGCTGTTTTTT | CASSFTRGGELFF
- | TRBJ2-7 | - | TRBV5-4 | TGTGCCAGCAGCTCAGGGGGGTTCCCGTACGAGCAGTACTTC | CASSSGGFPYEQYF
- | TRBJ2-5 | - | TRBV21-1 | TGTGCCAGAGATCGGACCGAAGAGACCCAGTACTTC | CARDRTEETQYF
TRBD1 | TRBJ2-7 | - | TRBV6-1 | TGTGCCAGCAGTGCGTCCGGGACAGGGTTCGGCGAGCAGTACTTC | CASSASGTGFGEQYF
TRBD1 | TRBJ2-3 | - | TRBV5-1 | TGCGCCAGCAGCTGGACAGGGTTTGGCACAGATACGCAGTATTTT | CASSWTGFGTDTQYF
TRBD1 | TRBJ2-3 | - | TRBV7-2 | TGTGCCAGCAGCACCCGGGACAGGGACAGAGATACGCAGTATTTT | CASSTRDRDRDTQYF
- | TRBJ1-1 | - | TRBV11-3 | TGTGCCAGCAGCTTATACGGAGAGACTGAAGCTTTCTTT | CASSLYGETEAFF
TRBD1 | TRBJ2-5 | - | TRBV5-4 | TGTGCCAGCAGCTTTCTACAGGGGTTGGGAGAGACCCAGTACTTC | CASSFLQGLGETQYF